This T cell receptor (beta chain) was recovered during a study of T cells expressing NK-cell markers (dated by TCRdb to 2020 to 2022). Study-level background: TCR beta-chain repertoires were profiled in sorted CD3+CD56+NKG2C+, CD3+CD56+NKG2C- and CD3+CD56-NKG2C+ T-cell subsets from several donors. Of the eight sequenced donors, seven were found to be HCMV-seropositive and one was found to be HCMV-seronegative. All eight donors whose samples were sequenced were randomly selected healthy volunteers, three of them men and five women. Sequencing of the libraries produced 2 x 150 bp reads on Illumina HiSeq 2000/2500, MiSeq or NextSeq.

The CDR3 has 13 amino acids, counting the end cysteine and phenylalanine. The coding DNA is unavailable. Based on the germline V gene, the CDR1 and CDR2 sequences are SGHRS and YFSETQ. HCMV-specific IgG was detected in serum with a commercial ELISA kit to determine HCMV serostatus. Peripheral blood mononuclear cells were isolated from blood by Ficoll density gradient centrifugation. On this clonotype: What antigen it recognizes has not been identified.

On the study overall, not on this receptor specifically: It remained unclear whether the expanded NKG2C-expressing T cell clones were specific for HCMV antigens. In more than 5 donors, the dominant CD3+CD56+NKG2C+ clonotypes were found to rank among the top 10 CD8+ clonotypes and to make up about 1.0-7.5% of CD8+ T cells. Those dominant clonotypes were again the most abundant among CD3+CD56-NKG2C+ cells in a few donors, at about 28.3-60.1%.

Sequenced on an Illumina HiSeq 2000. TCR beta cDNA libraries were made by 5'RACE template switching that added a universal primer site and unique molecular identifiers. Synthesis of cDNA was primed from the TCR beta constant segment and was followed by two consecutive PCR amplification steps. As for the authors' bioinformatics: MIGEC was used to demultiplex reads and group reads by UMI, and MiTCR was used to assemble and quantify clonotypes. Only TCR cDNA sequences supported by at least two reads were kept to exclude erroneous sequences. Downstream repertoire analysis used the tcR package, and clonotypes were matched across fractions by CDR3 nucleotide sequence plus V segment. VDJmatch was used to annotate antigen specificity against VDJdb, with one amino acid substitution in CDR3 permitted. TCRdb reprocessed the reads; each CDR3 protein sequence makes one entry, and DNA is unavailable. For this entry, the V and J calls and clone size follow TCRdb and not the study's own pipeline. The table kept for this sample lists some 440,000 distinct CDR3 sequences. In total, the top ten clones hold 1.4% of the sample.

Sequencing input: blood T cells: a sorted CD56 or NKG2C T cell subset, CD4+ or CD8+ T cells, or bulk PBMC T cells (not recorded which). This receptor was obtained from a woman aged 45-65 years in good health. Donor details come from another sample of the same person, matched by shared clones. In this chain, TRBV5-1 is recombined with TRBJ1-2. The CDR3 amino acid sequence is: CASSTELNYGYTF.